The 12 T cell receptor beta chains below were found in one sample sequenced in a study of blood T cells in healthy people across ages. Combining a sample-barcoded 5' primer with a J-beta primer mix, a second PCR ran for about 7 to 12 cycles. TCRdb reanalysed the 5' RACE reads using MiXCR and keeps one entry per CDR3 protein. The data contain some 710,000 distinct CDR3 sequences, 22% of them seen just once; the ten biggest clones take up under 25%. Material: blood. These receptors originate from a man in his 70s in good health.

About this clonotype: This is likely a read error, given that the CDR3 carries no conserved phenylalanine or tryptophan at its end. This chain connects TRBV5-4 to TRBJ2-1; 10 nucleotides align to TRBD1. Germline V gene sequence: CDR1 SGHNT, CDR2 YYREEE (reference sequence). This CDR3 spans 15 amino acids. With V trimmed by 4 bases and J by 1 base, 2 bases remained unmatched. The CDR3 spells CASSLDRGSYNEQFS. DNA for the CDR3: TGTGCCAGCAGCCTGGACAGGGGGTCCTACAATGAGCAGTTCTCC.

To note about this clonotype: At one boundary the junction diverges from the germline segment, which might be a read error. The chain employs TRBV29-1 and TRBJ2-5; D unresolved. Germline V gene lookup returns CDR1 SQVTM and CDR2 ANQGSEA. There are 17 residues in the CDR3. Here the CDR3 reads CSVEGGLMERFGETQHF. As DNA, the CDR3 is TGCAGCGTTGAAGGAGGATTGATGGAGCGTTTTGGAGAGACCCAGCACTTC.

A few counts support this clonotype. The V call is TRBV12-3 or TRBV12-4, the J call TRBJ1-6; a weak D match, TRBD1 (6 bases). The CDR3 extends over 15 amino acids. V was clipped by 2 bases and J by 6 bases, with 11 bases between them. The CDR3 spells CASSLSAGVNSPLHF. CDR3 sequence (DNA): TGTGCCAGCAGTTTAAGTGCAGGGGTTAATTCACCCCTCCACTTT.

This clonotype was detected a few times. The V call is TRBV6-2 or TRBV6-3, the J call TRBJ2-1; D gene ambiguous. Near its end, the DNA agrees better with TRBJ2-7, so the J call may be wrong. Germline-derived CDR1 and CDR2 are MNHEY and SVGEGT. The CDR3 contains 13 residues. CDR3 bases: TGTGCCAGCAGTCGCCTAAGCTCCTACGAGCAGTACGTC. It encodes CASSRLSSYEQYV.

This clonotype was counted once. The rearrangement joins TRBV4-1 to TRBJ2-1; perhaps TRBD2 as D (7 bases). The CDR3 runs to 14 residues. Trimming took off 7 bases at V and 10 bases at J, with 20 bases between the two ends. The germline gives CDR1 MGHRA, CDR2 YSYEKL. DNA for the CDR3: TGCGCCAGCACCCGGGGGGCTAGCGTTGGGGAGCAGTTCTTC. It yields the protein CASTRGASVGEQFF.

This clonotype was detected only a few times. V is TRBV7-2 and J is TRBJ2-1, with 7 bases fitting TRBD2. This CDR3 contains 16 residues. V lost 6 bases and J lost 7; bases outside the gene matches: 15. Germline assignment: CDR1 SGHTA and CDR2 FQGNSA. The CDR3, as DNA: TGTGCCAGCAGATTCGTTGGAGGGAGGGCCTTGAATGAGCAGTTCTTC. It is translated as CASRFVGGRALNEQFF.

The rearrangement joins TRBV28 to TRBJ1-2, with D possibly being TRBD1 (5 bases). V lost 6 bases and J lost 8, with 13 bases in between. The CDR3 spans 12 residues. Germline loops: CDR1 MDHEN, CDR2 SYDVKM. CDR3 nucleotide sequence: TGTGCCAGCAGGGGGGGTTTCCCCGGCTACACCTTC. Its protein product is CASRGGFPGYTF.

This sequence joins TRBV6-6 and TRBJ2-3, with D maybe TRBD2 (6 bases). The CDR3 runs to 14 residues. Trimming removed 2 bases from V and 4 bases from J, with 10 bases in between. Germline lookup yields CDR1 MNHNY and CDR2 SVGAGI (reference sequence). CDR3 sequence: CASSYPGTPDTQYF. In DNA form, the CDR3 reads TGTGCCAGCAGTTACCCAGGGACTCCAGATACGCAGTATTTT.

This clonotype was observed many times. The J gene is TRBJ2-1, the V gene TRBV20-1, with D possibly being TRBD1 (6 bases). CDR1 DFQATT and CDR2 SNEGSKA come from the germline V gene (reference sequence). Between the trimmed V and J ends, which lost 1 base and 6 bases, there was a span of 19 bases. The CDR3 runs to 16 residues. The CDR3 coding sequence is TGCAGTGCTAGAGTTCCCTTTGGGGGCGGGCTCAATGAGCAGTTCTTC. Translated: CSARVPFGGGLNEQFF.

This clonotype came up a few times. This chain joins TRBV28 and TRBJ2-7, with 7 bases aligning to TRBD1. From germline, CDR1 is MDHEN and CDR2 SYDVKM. The trim removed 7 bases at V and 2 bases at J, leaving 8 bases unmatched. The CDR3 is made up of 14 amino acids. CDR3 loop: CASTDDRVTYEQYF. The CDR3 DNA sequence: TGTGCCAGCACCGATGACAGGGTCACCTACGAGCAGTACTTC.

The rearrangement uses TRBV2 and TRBJ2-1; 12 positions match TRBD2. The junction had 4 bases not matched to a gene; V was cut back by 6 bases and J by 1 base. Germline CDR1 and CDR2: SNHLY and FYNNEI. This CDR3 spans 16 amino acids. The CDR3 loop reads CASSILAGGSYNEQFF. For the CDR3, the DNA is TGTGCCAGCAGCATTCTAGCGGGGGGGTCCTACAATGAGCAGTTCTTC.

This rearrangement joins TRBV7-2 to TRBJ2-7; 9 bases line up with TRBD1. With 5 bases clipped from V and 7 bases from J, the junction kept 9 bases outside the gene matches. From germline, CDR1 is SGHTA and CDR2 FQGNSA. The CDR3 runs 14 residues. CDR3 nucleotide sequence: TGTGCCAGCAGCCCCACAGGGGGCGCGCATGAGCAGTACTTC. It translates to CASSPTGGAHEQYF.